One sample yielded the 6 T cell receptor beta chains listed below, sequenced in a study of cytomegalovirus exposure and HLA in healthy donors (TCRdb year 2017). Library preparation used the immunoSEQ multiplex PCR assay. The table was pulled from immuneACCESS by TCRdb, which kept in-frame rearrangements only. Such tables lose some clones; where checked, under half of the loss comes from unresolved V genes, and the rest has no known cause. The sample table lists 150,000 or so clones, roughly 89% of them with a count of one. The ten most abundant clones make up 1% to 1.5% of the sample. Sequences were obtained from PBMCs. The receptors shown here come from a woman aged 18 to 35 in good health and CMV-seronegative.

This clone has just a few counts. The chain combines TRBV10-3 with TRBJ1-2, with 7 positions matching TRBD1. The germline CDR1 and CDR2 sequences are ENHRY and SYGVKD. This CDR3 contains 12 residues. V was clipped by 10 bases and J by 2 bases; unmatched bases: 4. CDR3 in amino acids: CASRDSNYGYTF. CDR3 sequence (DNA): TGTGCCAGCCGGGACAGCAACTATGGCTACACCTTC.

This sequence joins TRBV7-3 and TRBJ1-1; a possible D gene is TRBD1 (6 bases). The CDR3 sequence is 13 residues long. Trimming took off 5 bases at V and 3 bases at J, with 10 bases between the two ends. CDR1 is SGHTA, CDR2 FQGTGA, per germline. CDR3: CASSPYRDTEAFF. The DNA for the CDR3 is TGTGCCAGCAGCCCATACAGGGACACTGAAGCTTTCTTT.

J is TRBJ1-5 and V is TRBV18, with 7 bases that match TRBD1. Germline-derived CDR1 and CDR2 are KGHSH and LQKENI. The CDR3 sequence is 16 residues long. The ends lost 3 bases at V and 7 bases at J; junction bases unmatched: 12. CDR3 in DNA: TGTGCCAGCTCACCGGGATCAATTTACAGGGGACAGCCCCAGCATTTT. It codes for CASSPGSIYRGQPQHF.

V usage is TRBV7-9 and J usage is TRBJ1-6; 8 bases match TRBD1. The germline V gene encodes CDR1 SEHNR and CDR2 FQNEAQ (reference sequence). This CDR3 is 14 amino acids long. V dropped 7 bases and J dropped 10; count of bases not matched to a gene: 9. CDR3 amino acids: CASTLTGGGSPLHF. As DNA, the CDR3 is TGTGCCAGCACACTAACAGGGGGGGGATCACCCCTCCACTTT.

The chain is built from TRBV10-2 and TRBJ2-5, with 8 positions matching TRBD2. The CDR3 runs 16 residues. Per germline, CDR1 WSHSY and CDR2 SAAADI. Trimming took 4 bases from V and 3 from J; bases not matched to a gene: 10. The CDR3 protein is CASSGMTSDKKETQYF. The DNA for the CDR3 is TGCGCCAGCAGTGGAATGACTAGCGACAAAAAAGAGACCCAGTACTTC.

CDR3 in amino acids: CASSRQGAMTTGELFF. The CDR3 DNA follows: TGTGCCAGCAGTCGACAGGGGGCTATGACTACCGGGGAGCTGTTTTTT. The chain couples TRBV2 to TRBJ2-2; TRBD1 agrees at 10 bases. The V gene's germline CDR1 is SNHLY and CDR2 FYNNEI. This CDR3 comprises 16 residues. The V gene end was trimmed by 5 bases and the J gene end by 5 bases; junction bases not matched to a gene: 8.